The T cell receptor (beta chain) described here comes from a study of siplizumab effects on memory and regulatory T cells. Study outcomes and limitations: Apparently key alloresponse contributors, naive T cells also seemed more diverse than memory cells.

V trimming: 6 bases; J trimming: 5 bases; junction bases outside the gene matches: 10. The germline CDR1 and CDR2 sequences are MNHEY and SMNVEV (reference sequence). CDR3 length: 15 residues. Details on this clone: Its cognate antigen is unknown.

TCRdb keeps only in-frame clones here, not all; method: immunoSEQ multiplex PCR. The sample records tens of thousands of clones, around 95% being singletons. The sequencing input was naive CD4+ T cells sorted from blood. The rearrangement links TRBV27 to TRBJ2-7, with 10 positions matching TRBD1. The source is a human donor in good health. CDR3 amino acids: CASRRDGTGVNEQYF. The CDR3 DNA is TGTGCCAGCAGACGTGACGGGACAGGGGTAAACGAGCAGTACTTC.